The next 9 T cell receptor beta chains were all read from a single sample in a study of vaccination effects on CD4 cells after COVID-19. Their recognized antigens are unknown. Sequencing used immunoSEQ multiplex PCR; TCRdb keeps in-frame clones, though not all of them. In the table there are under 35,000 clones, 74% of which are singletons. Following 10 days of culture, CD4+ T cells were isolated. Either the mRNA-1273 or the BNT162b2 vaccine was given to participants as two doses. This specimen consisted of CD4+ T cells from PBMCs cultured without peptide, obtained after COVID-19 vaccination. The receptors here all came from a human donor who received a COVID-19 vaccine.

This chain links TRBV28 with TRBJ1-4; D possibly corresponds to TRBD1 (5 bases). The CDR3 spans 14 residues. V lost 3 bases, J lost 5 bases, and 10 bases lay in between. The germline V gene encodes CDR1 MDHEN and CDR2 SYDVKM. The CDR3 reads CASSFGGGNEKLFF. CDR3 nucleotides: TGTGCCAGCAGTTTTGGGGGGGGGAATGAAAAACTGTTTTTT.

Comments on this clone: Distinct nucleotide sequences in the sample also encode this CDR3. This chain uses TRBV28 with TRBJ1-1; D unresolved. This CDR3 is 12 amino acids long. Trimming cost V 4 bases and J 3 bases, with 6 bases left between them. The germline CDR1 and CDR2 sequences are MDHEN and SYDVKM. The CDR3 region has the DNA TGTGCCAGCAGTTCAGGTGACACTGAAGCTTTCTTT. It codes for CASSSGDTEAFF.

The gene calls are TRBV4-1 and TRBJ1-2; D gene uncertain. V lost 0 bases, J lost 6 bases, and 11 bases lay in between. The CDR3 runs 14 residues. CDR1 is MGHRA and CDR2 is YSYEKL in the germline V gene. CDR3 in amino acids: CASSQDGRGDGYTF. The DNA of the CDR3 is TGCGCCAGCAGCCAAGATGGGCGGGGAGATGGCTACACCTTC.

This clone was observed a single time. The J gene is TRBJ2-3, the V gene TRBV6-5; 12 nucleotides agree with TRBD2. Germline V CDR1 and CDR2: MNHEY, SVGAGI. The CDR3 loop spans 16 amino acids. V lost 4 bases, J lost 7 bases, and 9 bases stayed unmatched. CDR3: CASSSQTSGSVYTQYF. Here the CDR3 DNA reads TGTGCCAGCAGTTCCCAGACTAGCGGGAGCGTTTATACGCAGTATTTT.

For the CDR3, the DNA is TGTGCCAGTAGTCCGGGACAGACAGATACGCAGTATTTT. Protein sequence: CASSPGQTDTQYF. The V gene is TRBV19, the J gene TRBJ2-3, with 7 nucleotides matching TRBD1. V shed 5 bases and J 3 bases; nucleotides not matched to a gene: 2. The CDR3 consists of 13 residues. CDR1 and CDR2 from the germline V gene are LNHDA and SQIVND (reference sequence).

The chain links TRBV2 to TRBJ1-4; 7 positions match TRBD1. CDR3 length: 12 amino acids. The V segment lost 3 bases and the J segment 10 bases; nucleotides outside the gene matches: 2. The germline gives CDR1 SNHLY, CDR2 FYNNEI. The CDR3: CASSDRQGKLFF. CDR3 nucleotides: TGTGCCAGCAGTGATCGACAGGGAAAACTGTTTTTT.

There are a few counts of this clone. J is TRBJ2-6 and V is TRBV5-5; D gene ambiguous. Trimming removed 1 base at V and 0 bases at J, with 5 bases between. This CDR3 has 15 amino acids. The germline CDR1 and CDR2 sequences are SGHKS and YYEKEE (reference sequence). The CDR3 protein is CASSLSLSGANVLTF. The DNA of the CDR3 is TGTGCCAGCAGCTTGTCTCTCTCTGGGGCCAACGTCCTGACTTTC.

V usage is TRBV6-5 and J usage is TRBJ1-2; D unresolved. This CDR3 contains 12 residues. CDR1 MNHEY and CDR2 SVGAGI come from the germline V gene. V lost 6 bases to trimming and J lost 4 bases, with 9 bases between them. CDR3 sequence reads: CASSDQAYGYTF. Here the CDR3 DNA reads TGTGCCAGCAGCGACCAGGCCTATGGCTACACCTTC.

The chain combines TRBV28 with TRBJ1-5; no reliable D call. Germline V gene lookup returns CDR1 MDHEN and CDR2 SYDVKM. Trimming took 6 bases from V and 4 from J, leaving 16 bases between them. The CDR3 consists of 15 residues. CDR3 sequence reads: CASRAGGLRNQPQHF. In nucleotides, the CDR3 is TGTGCCAGCAGAGCGGGTGGGCTCCGAAATCAGCCCCAGCATTTT. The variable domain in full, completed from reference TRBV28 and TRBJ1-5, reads DVKVTQSSRYLVKRTGEKVFLECVQDMDHENMFWYRQDPGLGLRLIYFSYDVKMKEKGDIPEGYSVSREKKERFSLILESASTNQTSMYLCASRAGGLRNQPQHFGDGTRLSIL.